These 24 T cell receptor beta chains were all obtained from the same sample, sequenced in a study of blood T cells in healthy people across ages. A J-beta primer mix and a sample-barcoded 5' primer were used in a second PCR of about 6 to 12 cycles. TCRdb re-analysed the 5' RACE reads in MiXCR, keeping a single row per CDR3 protein. This table has about 900,000 distinct CDR3 sequences, around 68% appearing once. Sequenced material: blood. These receptors all come from a man aged 25-40 years in good health.

This chain connects TRBV6-5 to TRBJ2-3; TRBD2 matches 8 bases. This CDR3 has 15 residues. Germline values: CDR1 MNHEY, CDR2 SVGAGI. V shed 4 bases and J 4 bases; nucleotides not matched to a gene: 7. CDR3 sequence reads: CASSLSGTSADTQYF. In DNA, the CDR3 is TGTGCCAGCAGTTTATCCGGGACTAGTGCAGATACGCAGTATTTT.

The rearrangement joins TRBV7-2 to TRBJ2-7, with D tentatively TRBD2 (5 bases). The germline V and J ends were trimmed by 1 base and 0 bases, with 13 bases remaining between them. Germline V gene data show CDR1 as SGHTA and CDR2 as FQGNSA. This CDR3 is built from 16 residues. The CDR3 is CASSLVVDGLSYEQYF. In nucleotides, the CDR3 is TGTGCCAGCAGCTTAGTTGTAGACGGACTCTCCTACGAGCAGTACTTC.

The J gene is TRBJ2-3, the V gene TRBV9; either TRBD1 or TRBD2 may supply D (6 bases each). Deletions cut 7 bases from V and 5 bases from J, with 14 bases between. The CDR3 is 13 residues long. In germline, CDR1 is SGDLS, CDR2 YYNGEE. The CDR3 nucleotides are TGTGCCAGCGATACGGGGGCGGGAGATACGCAGTATTTT. Amino acid sequence: CASDTGAGDTQYF.

V is TRBV7-3 and J is TRBJ1-6; D is possibly TRBD1 (5 bases). The CDR3 consists of 16 residues. The V gene's germline CDR1 is SGHTA and CDR2 FQGTGA. V was cut by 1 base and J by 8 bases, with 15 bases left in between. The CDR3: CASSLKVGRDDSPLHF. The DNA for the CDR3 is TGTGCCAGCAGCTTAAAGGTCGGCAGGGATGATTCACCCCTCCACTTT.

This clonotype appeared once. This chain links TRBV6-1 with TRBJ2-7; TRBD2 matches at 7 bases. Trimming cost V 4 bases and J 9 bases; bases outside gene matches: 6. Germline V gene lookup returns CDR1 MNHNS and CDR2 SASEGT. The CDR3 extends over 12 amino acids. CDR3 sequence (DNA): TGTGCCAGCAGTGGCGACGGGGGGAGGCAGTACTTC. Its translation is CASSGDGGRQYF.

In nucleotides, the CDR3 is TGCAGCGCCCGACAAGCCGCGGACACAGATACGCAGTATTTT. This gives the protein CSARQAADTDTQYF. The V and J genes are TRBV29-1 and TRBJ2-3; D is unclear. This CDR3 is 14 amino acids long. From germline, CDR1 is SQVTM and CDR2 ANQGSEA. Trimming removed 7 bases at V and 2 bases at J, with 16 bases between.

This clonotype has ten or more counts. The V gene is TRBV7-2, the J gene TRBJ2-5; D ambiguous. This CDR3 contains 13 residues. Germline V gene lookup returns CDR1 SGHTA and CDR2 FQGNSA. V was cut by 8 bases and J by 5 bases, with 15 bases left in between. This chain's CDR3 is CASGPRMGETQYF. CDR3 nucleotide sequence: TGTGCCAGCGGCCCTAGGATGGGGGAGACCCAGTACTTC.

This clonotype was recorded a few times. The V call is TRBV20-1, the J call TRBJ2-1, with D hard to call. This CDR3 region has 11 residues. CDR1 is DFQATT, CDR2 SNEGSKA, per germline (reference sequence). Trimming took off 3 bases at V and 2 bases at J, with 2 bases between the two ends. The CDR3 region has the DNA TGCAGTGCTAGTCCCTACAATGAGCAGTTCTTC. Amino acids: CSASPYNEQFF.

The V gene is TRBV5-1, the J gene TRBJ2-7; no clear D gene. Germline V gene lookup returns CDR1 SGHRS and CDR2 YFSETQ. V lost 3 bases, J lost 3 bases, and 16 bases lay in between. The CDR3 extends over 15 amino acids. CDR3 sequence reads: CASSYEPADFYEQYF. In DNA form, the CDR3 reads TGCGCCAGCAGCTACGAACCCGCGGATTTCTACGAGCAGTACTTC.

The J gene is TRBJ1-2, the V gene TRBV11-1; 10 nucleotides agree with TRBD1. The germline V gene encodes CDR1 SGHAT and CDR2 FQDESV (reference sequence). The V and J ends lost 4 bases and 1 base, in that order; junction bases with no gene match: 12. The CDR3 is made up of 18 amino acids. The CDR3 nucleotides read TGTGCCAGCAGCTGGAGCGGGACAGGGGCCTCCCGTAACTATGGCTACACCTTC. This sequence encodes CASSWSGTGASRNYGYTF.

The rearrangement uses TRBV6-4 and TRBJ2-1, with TRBD1 matching 8 bases. In germline, CDR1 is MRHNA, CDR2 SNTAGT. V was pared by 5 bases and J by 5 bases, with 5 bases of the junction left unmatched. This CDR3 has 14 residues. The CDR3 loop reads CASSKGQENNEQFF. CDR3 DNA: TGTGCCAGCAGTAAGGGACAGGAGAACAATGAGCAGTTCTTC.

With respect to this clonotype: Given a much more abundant clone one base away, this may be a read error. The chain couples TRBV29-1 to TRBJ2-3; TRBD1 might be the D (6 bases). CDR3 length: 15 residues. Germline V gene sequence: CDR1 SQVTM, CDR2 ANQGSEA. The CDR3 DNA follows: TGCAGCCTCAGGCAGGGGACAATAAGAACAGATGCGCAGTATTTT. Encoded protein: CSLRQGTIRTDAQYF.

The CDR3 sequence is CASSEVGGSYNSPLHF. In nucleotides, the CDR3 is TGTGCCAGCAGTGAAGTGGGGGGATCCTATAATTCACCCCTCCACTTT. The rearrangement uses TRBV2 and TRBJ1-6; weak D call: TRBD1 (5 bases). The V gene lost 1 base and the J gene lost 1 base, with 8 bases spanning the gap. The CDR3 runs 16 residues. Germline V CDR1 and CDR2: SNHLY, FYNNEI.

J is TRBJ2-7 and V is TRBV5-1, with D maybe TRBD2 (5 bases). Trimming stripped 0 bases from V and 6 bases from J, with 16 bases between. This CDR3 comprises 15 residues. The V gene's germline CDR1 is SGHRS and CDR2 YFSETQ. CDR3 nucleotide sequence: TGCGCCAGCAGCTTGGACGCCTTGAGGGTCGCCGAGCAGTACTTC. The encoded protein is CASSLDALRVAEQYF.

This clonotype was picked up a small number of times. The V and J genes are TRBV5-1 and TRBJ2-7, with 13 bases that match TRBD2. The ends lost 1 base at V and 0 bases at J; junction bases unmatched: 1. The germline CDR1 and CDR2 sequences are SGHRS and YFSETQ. CDR3 length: 16 residues. The CDR3 coding sequence is TGCGCCAGCAGCTTGAGGACTAGCGGGAGCTCCTACGAGCAGTACTTC. Its translation is CASSLRTSGSSYEQYF.

The chain carries TRBV28 and TRBJ2-5, with 11 nucleotides matching TRBD2. Germline loops: CDR1 MDHEN, CDR2 SYDVKM. V lost 8 bases and J lost 4; bases outside the gene matches: 6. The CDR3 runs to 14 residues. The CDR3 loop is CASRSGGASETQYF. The CDR3 DNA reads as TGTGCCAGCCGTAGCGGGGGGGCATCAGAGACCCAGTACTTC.

V gene TRBV7-9 combines with J gene TRBJ2-1; TRBD1 aligns across 7 bases. V dropped 6 bases and J dropped 8; count of bases not matched to a gene: 13. Germline V gene lookup returns CDR1 SEHNR and CDR2 FQNEAQ (reference sequence). The CDR3 extends over 15 amino acids. CDR3 loop: CASSSGTVFVDEQFF. DNA for the CDR3: TGTGCCAGCAGTTCCGGGACAGTTTTTGTGGATGAGCAGTTCTTC.

This clonotype occurred a few times. This chain links TRBV7-9 with TRBJ1-1; 8 bases map to TRBD1. The V gene end was trimmed by 2 bases and the J gene end by 4 bases; junction bases not matched to a gene: 9. The CDR3 is made up of 16 amino acids. The germline gives CDR1 SEHNR, CDR2 FQNEAQ (reference sequence). The CDR3 is CASSLLRGGQGTEAFF. The CDR3, as DNA: TGTGCCAGCAGCTTACTTCGAGGTGGACAGGGCACTGAAGCTTTCTTT. Looking up the rest from reference TRBV7-9 and TRBJ1-1 gives the full variable domain: DTGVSQNPRHKITKRGQNVTFRCDPISEHNRLYWYRQTLGQGPEFLTYFQNEAQLEKSRLLSDRFSAERPKGSFSTLEIQRTEQGDSAMYLCASSLLRGGQGTEAFFGQGTRLTVV.

Only one count was recorded for this clonotype. The chain combines TRBV20-1 with TRBJ1-4, with D possibly matching TRBD1 (6 bases). With 1 base removed from V and 7 bases from J, the gap between germline ends came to 16 bases. The germline CDR1 and CDR2 sequences are DFQATT and SNEGSKA (reference sequence). The CDR3 loop spans 15 amino acids. As DNA, the CDR3 is TGCAGTGCTAGAGGATTGGGGGGCGGATCTGAAAAACTGTTTTTT. Amino acids: CSARGLGGGSEKLFF.

The V call is TRBV7-2, the J call TRBJ2-3, with D unclear. This CDR3 is built from 16 residues. Germline CDR1 is SGHTA and CDR2 is FQGNSA. V lost 3 bases to trimming and J lost 0 bases, with 13 bases between them. DNA of the CDR3: TGTGCCAGCAGCTTCCGAGATGGGCGAAGCACAGATACGCAGTATTTT. It yields the protein CASSFRDGRSTDTQYF.

The chain combines TRBV20-1 with TRBJ1-5; 9 bases are shared with TRBD1. The CDR3 contains 16 residues. V trimming: 6 bases; J trimming: 0 bases; junction bases outside the gene matches: 9. Germline CDR1 and CDR2: DFQATT and SNEGSKA (reference sequence). The CDR3 loop reads CSAPGQGPYSNQPQHF. The CDR3 DNA is TGCAGTGCACCGGGACAGGGCCCATATAGCAATCAGCCCCAGCATTTT.

The chain employs TRBV2 and TRBJ2-1; either TRBD1 or TRBD2 may supply D (5 bases each). The CDR3 sequence is 13 residues long. Germline-derived CDR1 and CDR2 are SNHLY and FYNNEI. Trimming stripped 5 bases from V and 10 bases from J, with 15 bases between. The CDR3 is CASSLRDLYEQFF. In DNA form, the CDR3 reads TGTGCCAGCAGTCTCCGGGACCTATACGAGCAGTTCTTC.

This clonotype occurred a few times. This chain uses TRBV4-2 with TRBJ2-4; D may be TRBD1 (5 bases). The last part of the DNA fits TRBJ2-7 better; the J call may be wrong. Germline CDR1 reads LGHNA; CDR2 reads YNFKEQ. The CDR3 is 13 amino acids. CDR3 in DNA: TGTGCCAGCAGCCAACCTCAGGGATACGAGCAGTACTTC. Translation: CASSQPQGYEQYF.

V usage is TRBV7-2 and J usage is TRBJ1-5; 8 bases line up with TRBD1. This CDR3 has 16 amino acids. The germline V gene has CDR1 SGHTA and CDR2 FQGNSA. With 0 bases clipped from V and 5 bases from J, the junction kept 6 bases outside the gene matches. The CDR3 spells CASSLAPGGWDQPQHF. In DNA form, the CDR3 reads TGTGCCAGCAGCTTAGCTCCAGGGGGCTGGGATCAGCCCCAGCATTTT.